The 27 T cell receptor beta chains reported below all come from one sample, sequenced in a study of blood T cell repertoires in COVID-19. Measured with immunoSEQ multiplex PCR; TCRdb has only the in-frame clones, and not every one. Here the sample spans 150,000 or so clones, just under 85% being singletons. The sample comprised PBMCs or T cells enriched from blood (not recorded which). All receptors derive from a man over 45 who had recovered from COVID-19.

The DNA for the CDR3 is TGTGCCAGCGGACAAACGGGGGGGCGTCGCACCGGGGAGCTGTTTTTT. Its translation: CASGQTGGRRTGELFF. The chain carries TRBV11-2 and TRBJ2-2; TRBD2 matches at 8 bases. The germline V gene encodes CDR1 SGHAT and CDR2 FQNNGV. The CDR3 loop spans 16 amino acids. After removal of 8 bases from V and 4 bases from J, the junction contained 12 bases not matched to a gene.

The chain couples TRBV5-4 to TRBJ1-1; D is perhaps TRBD1 (5 bases). CDR1 is SGHNT and CDR2 is YYREEE in the germline V gene (reference sequence). This CDR3 has 15 residues. Trimming removed 3 bases from V and 4 bases from J, with 16 bases in between. This CDR3 is CASSSKSGGTTEAFF. The CDR3 coding sequence is TGTGCCAGCAGCTCTAAATCCGGGGGGACCACTGAAGCTTTCTTT.

This clone was detected a few times. The chain couples TRBV20-1 to TRBJ1-1, with 9 bases that match TRBD1. This CDR3 is 14 amino acids long. The germline V gene has CDR1 DFQATT and CDR2 SNEGSKA (reference sequence). V trimming: 4 bases; J trimming: 0 bases; junction bases outside the gene matches: 3. DNA of the CDR3: TGCAGTGCTACTGACAGGGGGGTGAACACTGAAGCTTTCTTT. Protein product: CSATDRGVNTEAFF.

This clone has just a few counts. This chain uses TRBV6-1 with TRBJ2-7, with 9 bases fitting TRBD1. The germline CDR1 and CDR2 sequences are MNHNS and SASEGT. Losses at the gene ends were 2 bases for V and 1 base for J; bases not matched to a gene: 3. The CDR3 contains 15 residues. Here the CDR3 reads CASSEWGTGSYEQYF. CDR3 bases: TGTGCCAGCAGTGAATGGGGGACAGGGTCCTACGAGCAGTACTTC.

The chain joins TRBV3-1 (or the pseudogene TRBV3-2) to TRBJ1-1; TRBD1 might be the D (6 bases). Trimming stripped 1 base from V and 0 bases from J, with 18 bases between. Germline lookup yields CDR1 LGHDT and CDR2 YNNKEL (reference sequence). CDR3 length equals 18 residues. The CDR3 DNA reads as TGTGCCAGCAGCCAAGTGGTACAGGGTCCTCCGTTGAACACTGAAGCTTTCTTT. Translated: CASSQVVQGPPLNTEAFF.

The chain couples TRBV6-5 to TRBJ2-7; the match to TRBD1 covers 9 bases. This CDR3 contains 15 residues. CDR1 is MNHEY, CDR2 SVGAGI, per germline. J was trimmed by 0 bases and V by 6 bases; bases with no gene match: 6. The CDR3 region is CASRPHRGPSYEQYF. CDR3 in DNA: TGTGCCAGCAGACCACACAGGGGGCCCTCCTACGAGCAGTACTTC.

The chain uses TRBV27 and TRBJ2-5, with unresolved D. Germline values: CDR1 MNHEY, CDR2 SMNVEV (reference sequence). This CDR3 is built from 14 residues. The V and J ends lost 2 bases and 0 bases respectively, with 7 bases between them. As DNA, the CDR3 is TGTGCCAGCAGTTTAAACAGAAACCAAGAGACCCAGTACTTC. Translating gives CASSLNRNQETQYF.

This chain uses TRBV29-1 with TRBJ1-4, with TRBD1 matching over 8 bases. This CDR3 is 13 amino acids long. The V gene end was trimmed by 7 bases and the J gene end by 6 bases; junction bases not matched to a gene: 7. The germline CDR1 and CDR2 sequences are SQVTM and ANQGSEA. The CDR3 DNA reads TGCAGCGCAAGGACAGGGTGGGATGAAAAACTGTTTTTT. Translation: CSARTGWDEKLFF.

This chain connects TRBV9 to TRBJ2-3, with TRBD1 matching over 8 bases. Unmatched junction bases numbered 8, after V lost 3 bases and J lost 5 bases. The CDR3 covers 15 residues. Germline V CDR1 and CDR2: SGDLS, YYNGEE. The CDR3 DNA reads TGTGCCAGCAGCGAGGCCGGACAGGGAAGAGATACGCAGTATTTT. Amino acid sequence: CASSEAGQGRDTQYF.

The V and J genes are TRBV9 and TRBJ1-2; D is unclear. Trimming took off 0 bases at V and 1 base at J, with 7 bases between the two ends. The CDR3 loop spans 14 amino acids. Germline-derived CDR1 and CDR2 are SGDLS and YYNGEE. CDR3 sequence (DNA): TGTGCCAGCAGCGTAGACTTCGGTAACTATGGCTACACCTTC. This gives the protein CASSVDFGNYGYTF.

The rearrangement links TRBV25-1 to TRBJ2-1; the D is unclear. Trimming pared 8 bases from V and 5 bases from J, leaving 16 bases between. The CDR3 covers 14 residues. CDR1 and CDR2 from the germline V gene are MGHDK and SYGVNS. CDR3 coding DNA: TGTGCCAGCTCCCCCGAGTGGGCTGACAATGAGCAGTTCTTC. As protein: CASSPEWADNEQFF.

The count of this clone is one. This chain links TRBV4-3 with TRBJ2-3, with a possible D match to TRBD2 (5 bases). Germline values: CDR1 LGHNA, CDR2 YSLEER. Trimming took 6 bases from V and 3 from J, leaving 13 bases between them. The CDR3 sequence is 14 residues long. The CDR3 DNA sequence: TGCGCCAGCAGACTAGAGCTAGTTACAGATACGCAGTATTTT. Protein: CASRLELVTDTQYF.

V is TRBV6-5 and J is TRBJ2-1, with a weak D call TRBD2 (6 bases). The CDR3 extends over 13 amino acids. From germline, CDR1 is MNHEY and CDR2 SVGAGI. V was clipped by 8 bases and J by 4 bases, with 12 bases between them. This CDR3 reads CASRAGTYNEQFF. CDR3 sequence (DNA): TGTGCCAGCCGGGCAGGGACTTACAATGAGCAGTTCTTC.

This clone showed up just once. The chain joins TRBV5-1 to TRBJ2-7; D gene ambiguous. The CDR3 is 12 residues long. With 5 bases removed from V and 5 bases from J, the gap between germline ends came to 11 bases. The germline V gene has CDR1 SGHRS and CDR2 YFSETQ. CDR3 sequence reads: CASRVGQNEQYF. The CDR3 DNA reads TGCGCCAGCAGGGTGGGCCAGAACGAGCAGTACTTC.

This clone was seen a few times. The gene calls are TRBV2 and TRBJ1-4, with 7 bases matching TRBD1. The V and J ends lost 9 bases and 5 bases, in that order; junction bases with no gene match: 15. The germline gives CDR1 SNHLY, CDR2 FYNNEI. The CDR3 contains 16 residues. CDR3 loop: CARGLTGEVLNEKLFF. The DNA for the CDR3 is TGTGCCAGGGGCTTAACAGGGGAGGTGCTAAATGAAAAACTGTTTTTT.

The chain is built from TRBV2 and TRBJ2-7; TRBD2 matches 14 bases. The CDR3 runs 17 residues. With 4 bases clipped from V and 2 bases from J, the junction kept 7 bases outside the gene matches. CDR1 is SNHLY, CDR2 FYNNEI, per germline. CDR3 amino acids: CASSGGLAGESTYEQYF. The DNA of the CDR3 is TGTGCCAGCAGTGGGGGACTAGCGGGGGAAAGCACCTACGAGCAGTACTTC.

This chain connects TRBV15 to TRBJ1-4, with 8 positions matching TRBD1. The ends lost 0 bases at V and 7 bases at J; junction bases unmatched: 4. The CDR3 has 15 amino acids. Germline assignment: CDR1 LNHNV and CDR2 YYDKDF (reference sequence). CDR3 region: CATSRETGASEKLFF. The CDR3 DNA follows: TGTGCCACCAGCAGAGAGACAGGGGCGAGTGAAAAACTGTTTTTT.

V and J are TRBV27 and TRBJ2-1, with 9 bases identical to TRBD2. The CDR3 totals 15 residues. The germline V gene has CDR1 MNHEY and CDR2 SMNVEV (reference sequence). V shed 5 bases and J 2 bases; nucleotides not matched to a gene: 4. The CDR3 region is CASSAGGGTYNEQFF. The DNA of the CDR3 is TGTGCCAGCAGTGCGGGGGGGGGAACCTACAATGAGCAGTTCTTC.

The chain has TRBV9 and TRBJ1-2; D unclear. In germline, CDR1 is SGDLS, CDR2 YYNGEE. V was shortened by 0 bases and J by 11 bases, with 14 bases between the two germline ends. The CDR3 is 13 amino acids. The CDR3 loop is CASSVAWGTGYTF. In DNA, the CDR3 is TGTGCCAGCAGCGTAGCATGGGGAACGGGGTACACCTTC.

The chain combines TRBV14 with TRBJ2-3, with TRBD2 matching over 10 bases. The CDR3 has 17 amino acids. Germline V lookup: CDR1 SGHDN, CDR2 FVKESK. J gave up 0 bases and V 1 base, and 4 bases lay outside the gene matches. Here the CDR3 DNA reads TGTGCCAGCAGCCAAGGGCGGACTAGCGGAAGCACAGATACGCAGTATTTT. Protein product: CASSQGRTSGSTDTQYF.

The chain is built from TRBV5-1 and TRBJ2-1; maybe TRBD1 (5 bases). There are 14 residues in the CDR3. Germline V gene lookup returns CDR1 SGHRS and CDR2 YFSETQ. V was trimmed by 0 bases and J by 8 bases, leaving 12 bases between them. CDR3 protein: CASSLDRPDHEQFF. The CDR3 DNA follows: TGCGCCAGCAGCTTGGACAGGCCCGACCATGAGCAGTTCTTC.

The rearrangement links TRBV20-1 to TRBJ2-3; 10 bases are a match to TRBD2. CDR1 DFQATT and CDR2 SNEGSKA come from the germline V gene (reference sequence). This CDR3 has 15 residues. J gave up 4 bases and V 3 bases, and 7 bases lay outside the gene matches. The CDR3 reads CSASVQRGGADTQYF. The CDR3 coding sequence is TGCAGTGCTAGTGTCCAGCGGGGGGGCGCAGATACGCAGTATTTT.

The rearrangement links TRBV19 to TRBJ2-7; 8 bases match TRBD2. The ends lost 4 bases at V and 2 bases at J; junction bases unmatched: 10. CDR1 LNHDA and CDR2 SQIVND come from the germline V gene (reference sequence). The CDR3 contains 16 residues. The CDR3 nucleotides are TGTGCCAGTAGTAGAGGAGGCGGGGGGCTCACCTACGAGCAGTACTTC. This codes for CASSRGGGGLTYEQYF.

V usage is TRBV11-1 and J usage is TRBJ1-2; 7 bases are shared with TRBD1. The CDR3 loop spans 15 amino acids. Losses at the gene ends were 4 bases for V and 5 bases for J; bases not matched to a gene: 10. Per the germline V gene, CDR1 is SGHAT and CDR2 is FQDESV (reference sequence). The CDR3 loop reads CASSSAGGEIYGYTF. The CDR3 coding sequence is TGTGCCAGCAGCTCAGCAGGGGGGGAGATATATGGCTACACCTTC.

The chain combines TRBV19 with TRBJ2-5, with D maybe TRBD1 (6 bases). The length of the CDR3 is 15 residues. The V end lost 5 bases, the J end lost 5 bases, and 18 bases lay between the germline ends. Germline assignment: CDR1 LNHDA and CDR2 SQIVND (reference sequence). CDR3 loop: CASSVGAKYQETQYF. The CDR3 DNA reads TGTGCCAGTAGTGTGGGGGCAAAGTATCAGGAGACCCAGTACTTC.

This chain uses TRBV5-5 with TRBJ2-3, with D possibly matching TRBD1 (5 bases). The CDR3 sequence is 13 residues long. Trimming removed 4 bases at V and 4 bases at J, with 10 bases between. Per the germline V gene, CDR1 is SGHKS and CDR2 is YYEKEE (reference sequence). The CDR3 nucleotides read TGTGCCAGCAGCCTGACAGCCGCAGATACGCAGTATTTT. The encoded protein is CASSLTAADTQYF.

This clone has just one count. The chain carries TRBV3-1 (or the pseudogene TRBV3-2) and TRBJ2-5; weak D call: TRBD2 (6 bases). The CDR3 runs to 15 residues. Per germline, CDR1 LGHDT and CDR2 YNNKEL (reference sequence). V was trimmed by 1 base and J by 4 bases, leaving 13 bases between them. The CDR3 DNA follows: TGTGCCAGCAGCCAAGTGCAAGGGACTTTAGAGACCCAGTACTTC. Its translation: CASSQVQGTLETQYF.